These T cell receptor beta chains were read from a single sample in a study of regulatory T cells in long-lasting Graves disease. TCRdb re-called the multiplex PCR reads through MiXCR, storing one row per CDR3 protein. The sample shows over 350,000 distinct CDR3 sequences, about a fifth of them seen only once. Sample: peripheral blood mononuclear cells (PBMCs), taken when the disease was refractory, from a patient treated with antithyroid drugs. The origin of the receptors is a female donor with Graves disease. CDR3s leave out the opening cysteine and the closing phenylalanine or tryptophan.

v_call cdr3_aa
TRBV20-1 SAREDRDLIQETQY
TRBV12-3/TRBV12-4 ASRLDREQETQY
TRBV29-1 SARGPGQAGTEAF
TRBV5-8 ASRRISGANVLT
TRBV30 AWSFPTSNTGELF
TRBV7-2 ASSKGTDQRGTQY
TRBV20-1 SARVAGGHTGELF
TRBV6-1 AERGAHEAF
TRBV20-1 SARRAPGAYEQY
TRBV19 ASTPTGRETQY
TRBV2 ASLGEQY
TRBV11-2 ASRGTINYYEQY
TRBV4-1 ASSDATGPYEQY
TRBV3-1 ASSPQGAKETQY
TRBV20-1 SARGRLELAKNIQY
TRBV20-1 SAIGQGAVGELF
TRBV9 ASSRRWREETQY
TRBV7-2 ASSFLPQGGNTEAF
TRBV12-3/TRBV12-4 ASGSEQSTGELF
TRBV12-3/TRBV12-4 ASTPAGSYEQY
TRBV7-8 ASSQTARGQY
TRBV10-3 AISESSIGGGTEAF
TRBV27 ASSIQGPGPYEQY
TRBV28 ASNSQWKVELEAF
TRBV28 ASTGVTEAF